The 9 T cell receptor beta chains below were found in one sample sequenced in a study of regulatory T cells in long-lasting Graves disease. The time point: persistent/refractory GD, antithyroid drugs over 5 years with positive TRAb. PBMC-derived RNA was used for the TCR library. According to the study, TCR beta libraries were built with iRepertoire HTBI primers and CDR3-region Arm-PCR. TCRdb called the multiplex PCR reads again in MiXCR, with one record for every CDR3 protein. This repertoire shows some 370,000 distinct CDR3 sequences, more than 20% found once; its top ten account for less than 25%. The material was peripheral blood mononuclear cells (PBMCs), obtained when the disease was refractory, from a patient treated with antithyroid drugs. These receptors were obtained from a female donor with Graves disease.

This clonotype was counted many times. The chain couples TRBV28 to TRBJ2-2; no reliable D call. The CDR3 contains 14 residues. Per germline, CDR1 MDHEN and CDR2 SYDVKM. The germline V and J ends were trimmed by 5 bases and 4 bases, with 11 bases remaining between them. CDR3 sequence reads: CASSRVVSTGELFF. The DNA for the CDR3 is TGTGCCAGCAGTAGAGTAGTAAGCACCGGGGAGCTGTTTTTT.

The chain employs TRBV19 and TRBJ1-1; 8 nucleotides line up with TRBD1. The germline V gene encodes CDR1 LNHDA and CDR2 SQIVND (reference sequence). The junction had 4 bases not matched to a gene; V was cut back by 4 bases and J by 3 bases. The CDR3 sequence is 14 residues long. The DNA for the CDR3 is TGTGCCAGTAGTACCCGACAGGGGTACACTGAAGCTTTCTTT. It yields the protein CASSTRQGYTEAFF. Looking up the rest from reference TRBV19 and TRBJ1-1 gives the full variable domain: DGGITQSPKYLFRKEGQNVTLSCEQNLNHDAMYWYRQDPGQGLRLIYYSQIVNDFQKGDIAEGYSVSREKKESFPLTVTSAQKNPTAFYLCASSTRQGYTEAFFGQGTRLTVV.

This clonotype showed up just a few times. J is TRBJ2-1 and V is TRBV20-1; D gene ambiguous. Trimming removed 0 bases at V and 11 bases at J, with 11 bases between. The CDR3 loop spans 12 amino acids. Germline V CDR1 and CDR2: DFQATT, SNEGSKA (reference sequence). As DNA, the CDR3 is TGCAGTGCTAGAGATTCGGAGACGAAGCAGTTCTTC. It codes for CSARDSETKQFF.

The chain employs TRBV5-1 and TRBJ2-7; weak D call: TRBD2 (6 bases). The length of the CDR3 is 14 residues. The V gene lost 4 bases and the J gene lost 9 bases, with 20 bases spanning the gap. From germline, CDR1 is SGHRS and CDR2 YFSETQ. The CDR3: CASSPREKGSGQYF. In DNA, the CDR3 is TGCGCCAGCAGCCCCCGGGAGAAGGGGTCGGGGCAGTACTTC.

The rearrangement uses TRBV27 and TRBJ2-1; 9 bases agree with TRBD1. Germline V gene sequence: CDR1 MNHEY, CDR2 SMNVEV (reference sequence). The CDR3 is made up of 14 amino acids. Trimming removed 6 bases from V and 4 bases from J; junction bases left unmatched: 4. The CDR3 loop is CASSPGTGYNEQFF. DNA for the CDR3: TGTGCCAGCAGCCCCGGGACAGGGTACAATGAGCAGTTCTTC.

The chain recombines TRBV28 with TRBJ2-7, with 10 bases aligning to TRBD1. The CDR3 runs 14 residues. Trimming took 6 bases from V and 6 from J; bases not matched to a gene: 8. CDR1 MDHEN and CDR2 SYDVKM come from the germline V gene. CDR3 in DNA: TGTGCCAGCAGCCGGACAGGGGGGGGCGGCGAGCAGTACTTC. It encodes CASSRTGGGGEQYF. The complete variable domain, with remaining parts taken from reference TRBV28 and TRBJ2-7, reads DVKVTQSSRYLVKRTGEKVFLECVQDMDHENMFWYRQDPGLGLRLIYFSYDVKMKEKGDIPEGYSVSREKKERFSLILESASTNQTSMYLCASSRTGGGGEQYFGPGTRLTVT.

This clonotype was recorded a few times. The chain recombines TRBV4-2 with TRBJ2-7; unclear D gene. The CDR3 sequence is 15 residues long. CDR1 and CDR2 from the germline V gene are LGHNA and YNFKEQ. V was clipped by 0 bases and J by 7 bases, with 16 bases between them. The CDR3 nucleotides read TGTGCCAGCAGCCAAGAAAAATCGCACGGGTATGAGCAGTACTTC. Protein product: CASSQEKSHGYEQYF.

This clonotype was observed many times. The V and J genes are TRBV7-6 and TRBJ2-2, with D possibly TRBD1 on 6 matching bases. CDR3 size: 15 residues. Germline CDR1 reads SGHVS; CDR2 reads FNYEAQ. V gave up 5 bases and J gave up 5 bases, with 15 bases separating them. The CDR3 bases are TGTGCCAGCAGCCACCACAGGGAAGGGACCGGGGAGCTGTTTTTT. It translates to CASSHHREGTGELFF.

CDR3 bases: TGTGCCAGTAGTATACGAGAGGGGGCCTCGGGCTACACCTTC. This gives the protein CASSIREGASGYTF. This chain uses TRBV19 with TRBJ1-2, with 7 bases that match TRBD1. Germline V gene sequence: CDR1 LNHDA, CDR2 SQIVND (reference sequence). The junction had 8 bases not matched to a gene; V was cut back by 2 bases and J by 8 bases. The CDR3 is 14 amino acids.